Listed below are T cell receptor beta chains from one sample, sequenced in a study of neurological immune-mediated disorders. Each CDR3 protein gets one entry after TCRdb re-called the 5' RACE reads with MiXCR. The sample has about 46,000 distinct CDR3 sequences, roughly 2% seen once. Material for sequencing was PBMCs. These receptors came from a woman in her forties with multiple sclerosis. Both conserved end residues are part of each CDR3. The order of the fields is J gene, clone size, D gene, V gene, CDR3 DNA, CDR3 protein. A D gene is named only where the DNA matches it firmly. A clone size is listed for some rows: how often the clone was seen (once, few, many), or a class if it is expanded.

TRBJ2-1,many,TRBD1,TRBV24-1,TGTGCCACCAGTGACTGGACAGGCAATGAGCAGTTCTTC,CATSDWTGNEQFF
TRBJ2-3,.,.,TRBV2,TGTGCCAGCAGTCCTATACAGGCCACAGATACGCAGTATTTT,CASSPIQATDTQYF
TRBJ1-1,many,.,TRBV7-6,TGTGCCAGCAGCCAGAGCCCAGGGAGGGACACTGAAGCTTTCTTT,CASSQSPGRDTEAFF
TRBJ2-3,many,TRBD1,TRBV5-1,TGCGCCAGCAGCCCGGGACAGGGAACAGATACGCAGTATTTT,CASSPGQGTDTQYF
TRBJ2-7,many,TRBD1,TRBV10-3,TGTGCCATCAGTGAGTCGAAATCCAGGGGGCTATACGAGCAGTACTTC,CAISESKSRGLYEQYF
TRBJ2-2,many,TRBD2,TRBV9,TGTGCCAGCGGGGCGGGGGCGAACACCGGGGAGCTGTTTTTT,CASGAGANTGELFF
TRBJ1-2,.,TRBD1,TRBV6-6,TGTGCCAGCAGTTTTACAGGGGAGGACTATGGCTACACCTTC,CASSFTGEDYGYTF
TRBJ2-7,many,.,TRBV6-6,TGTGCCAGCAGTTACCCCCAGAACTACGAGCAGTACTTC,CASSYPQNYEQYF
TRBJ2-3,.,.,TRBV20-1,TGCAGTGCTAAGCTTCCCGGGGGTACGCAGTATTTT,CSAKLPGGTQYF
TRBJ1-1,many,.,TRBV5-1,TGCGCCAGCAGTTTTGGTTCTTCGGGGAATTCGAGGGGCTGGGGCACTGAAGCTTTCTTT,CASSFGSSGNSRGWGTEAFF
TRBJ2-1,many,.,TRBV5-5,TGTGCCAGCAGCTTCGAGGGGTACAGCTCCTACAATGAGCAGTTCTTC,CASSFEGYSSYNEQFF
TRBJ1-2,many,TRBD1,TRBV24-1,TGTGCCACCAGTGATGAACAGGGGGCGCGGGGCTACACCTTC,CATSDEQGARGYTF
TRBJ1-1,few,TRBD1,TRBV6-1,TGTGCCAGCAACTCGGGGAGGGGGCAGACTGAAGCTTTCTTT,CASNSGRGQTEAFF
TRBJ2-1,many,.,TRBV20-1,TGCAGTGCTAGCCTCAGGCCACAGGGTTACAATGAGCAGTTCTTC,CSASLRPQGYNEQFF
TRBJ2-7,many,.,TRBV20-1,TGCAGTGCTAGAGGAAGGCCCTACGAGCAGTACTTC,CSARGRPYEQYF
TRBJ2-1,many,.,TRBV6-6,TGTGCCAGCATCTCAAGGGGGACACCTGTAGGGGAGCAGTTCTTC,CASISRGTPVGEQFF
TRBJ1-6,many,.,TRBV6-4,TGTGCCAGCAGAGGGGGTTCACCCCTCCACTTT,CASRGGSPLHF
TRBJ1-2,many,.,TRBV15,TGTGCCACCAGCAGAGTTTCGGTTGGCTACACCTTC,CATSRVSVGYTF
TRBJ2-6,many,.,TRBV9,TGTGCCAGCAGCGTAGCCGAACAGGGAGTCCTGACTTTC,CASSVAEQGVLTF
TRBJ2-3,many,.,TRBV9,TGTGCCAGCAGCGTAGTTGGGGGGGCCACAGATACGCAGTATTTT,CASSVVGGATDTQYF
TRBJ1-5,many,.,TRBV20-1,TGCAGTGTCTCAGGGAGCCTCAATCAGCCCCAGCATTTT,CSVSGSLNQPQHF
TRBJ2-5,many,TRBD2,TRBV9,TGTGCCAGCAGCCTCAGCGGGACTAGTCTCGAGACCCAGTACTTC,CASSLSGTSLETQYF
TRBJ2-5,many,.,TRBV4-1,TGCGCCAGCAGCCTACGGACAGAAGAGACCCAGTACTTC,CASSLRTEETQYF
TRBJ2-3,many,TRBD2,TRBV20-1,TGCAGTGCGCGACTAGCGGCGCGCACAGATACGCAGTATTTT,CSARLAARTDTQYF